Following are 30 T cell receptor beta chains from one sample sequenced in a study of cytomegalovirus exposure and HLA in healthy donors. The table came from immunoSEQ multiplex PCR; TCRdb's copy has only in-frame clones and leaves some out. The sample lists 160,000 or so clones; around four fifths were seen once. The sample comprised PBMCs. Receptor source: a man younger than 40 in good health and CMV-seropositive.

This chain joins TRBV6-5 and TRBJ2-7, with D possibly TRBD2 on 5 matching bases. The CDR3 is 16 amino acids. Germline V gene lookup returns CDR1 MNHEY and CDR2 SVGAGI. V gave up 2 bases and J gave up 4 bases, with 18 bases separating them. The CDR3 bases are TGTGCCAGCAGTTACGGCGGGTGGCGTGAGGGATACGAGCAGTACTTC. Protein product: CASSYGGWREGYEQYF.

J is TRBJ1-3 and V is TRBV4-3; tentative D call: TRBD1 (6 bases). The V gene's germline CDR1 is LGHNA and CDR2 YSLEER. V lost 4 bases and J lost 4, with 14 bases in between. This CDR3 is built from 15 residues. CDR3 DNA sequence: TGCGCCAGCAGCCCGCCGGGACACGGAGGAAACACCATATATTTT. Residues: CASSPPGHGGNTIYF.

The V call is TRBV4-2, the J call TRBJ2-1; the D gene is possibly TRBD2 (7 bases). Per germline, CDR1 LGHNA and CDR2 YNFKEQ. The CDR3 loop spans 16 amino acids. V was shortened by 1 base and J by 0 bases, with 10 bases between the two germline ends. The CDR3 DNA reads as TGTGCCAGCAGCCAAGGACGGGGGGCCTCCTACAATGAGCAGTTCTTC. Translated, it gives CASSQGRGASYNEQFF.

J is TRBJ1-4 and V is TRBV15, with D possibly TRBD1 on 5 matching bases. The CDR3 extends over 17 amino acids. Germline assignment: CDR1 LNHNV and CDR2 YYDKDF (reference sequence). Trimming left V 0 bases short and J 8 bases short, with 19 bases between. This CDR3 is CATSRDREGLFGEKLFF. CDR3 coding DNA: TGTGCCACCAGCAGAGATAGGGAGGGGCTTTTTGGGGAAAAACTGTTTTTT.

The chain combines TRBV27 with TRBJ2-5; the D gene is possibly TRBD2 (5 bases). The CDR3 spans 13 residues. Per germline, CDR1 MNHEY and CDR2 SMNVEV (reference sequence). V was trimmed by 6 bases and J by 5 bases, leaving 13 bases between them. CDR3: CASRNEGWETQYF. The CDR3 nucleotides read TGTGCCAGCAGAAATGAGGGTTGGGAGACCCAGTACTTC.

This chain links TRBV18 with TRBJ2-7; TRBD1 matches at 9 bases. Trimming at V came to 6 bases and at J to 2 bases, leaving 8 bases not matched to a gene. CDR1 KGHSH and CDR2 LQKENI come from the germline V gene. This CDR3 has 15 residues. The DNA of the CDR3 is TGTGCCAGCTCTTTTGGACAGGGGCGACCCTACGAGCAGTACTTC. Protein: CASSFGQGRPYEQYF.

This chain joins TRBV12-5 and TRBJ2-7, with 8 bases matching TRBD2. The CDR3 runs to 13 residues. V dropped 5 bases and J dropped 6; count of bases not matched to a gene: 6. Germline V CDR1 and CDR2: LGHNT, FRNRAP. The CDR3 bases are TGTGCTAGTGGTAACGGGGGGGTAGTCGAGCAGTACTTC. It translates to CASGNGGVVEQYF.

The chain couples TRBV5-1 to TRBJ2-7; 7 bases are shared with TRBD1. CDR1 is SGHRS and CDR2 is YFSETQ in the germline V gene. The CDR3 totals 14 residues. The junction had 8 bases not matched to a gene; V was cut back by 4 bases and J by 4 bases. The CDR3 region is CASSQKGGGYEQYF. The DNA of the CDR3 is TGCGCCAGCAGCCAAAAAGGGGGCGGGTACGAGCAGTACTTC.

The chain uses TRBV2 and TRBJ1-5; TRBD1 aligns across 7 bases. V shed 5 bases, J shed 7 bases, and the junction held 11 bases outside the gene matches. CDR1 and CDR2 from the germline V gene are SNHLY and FYNNEI. The CDR3 is 15 residues long. CDR3 sequence (DNA): TGTGCCAGCAGTCTTCGACAGGGAACGGAACAGCCCCAGCATTTT. This sequence encodes CASSLRQGTEQPQHF.

The CDR3 loop reads CASSVVEAGVRTEAFF. As DNA, the CDR3 is TGTGCCAGCAGCGTAGTAGAGGCAGGGGTTAGGACTGAAGCTTTCTTT. V is TRBV9 and J is TRBJ1-1; the D gene is possibly TRBD1 (6 bases). This CDR3 is built from 16 residues. V shed 0 bases and J shed 5 bases, with 17 bases lying between them. Germline CDR1 and CDR2: SGDLS and YYNGEE. The whole variable domain, remainder taken from reference TRBV9 and TRBJ1-1, is DSGVTQTPKHLITATGQRVTLRCSPRSGDLSVYWYQQSLDQGLQFLIQYYNGEERAKGNILERFSAQQFPDLHSELNLSSLELGDSALYFCASSVVEAGVRTEAFFGQGTRLTVV.

This clone was observed a handful of times. The V call is TRBV4-3, the J call TRBJ2-7; D is uncertain. Per the germline V gene, CDR1 is LGHNA and CDR2 is YSLEER. Trimming pared 0 bases from V and 2 bases from J, leaving 5 bases between. The CDR3 is made up of 13 amino acids. The CDR3 loop is CASSQDLPYEQYF. For the CDR3, the DNA is TGCGCCAGCAGCCAAGATCTACCCTACGAGCAGTACTTC.

In its sample, this clone was seen once. The rearrangement joins TRBV30 to TRBJ2-3; TRBD2 is a possible D gene (6 bases). The germline V and J ends were trimmed by 1 base and 2 bases, with 13 bases remaining between them. CDR1 is GTSNPN, CDR2 SVGIG, per germline (reference sequence). The CDR3 has 15 amino acids. The CDR3 loop is CAWSESSGYTDTQYF. The CDR3 region has the DNA TGTGCCTGGAGTGAGAGTAGCGGCTACACAGATACGCAGTATTTT.

V and J are TRBV6-5 and TRBJ2-7, with D perhaps TRBD2 (5 bases). Per the germline V gene, CDR1 is MNHEY and CDR2 is SVGAGI. The CDR3 length is 12 residues. V was pared by 4 bases and J by 5 bases, with 9 bases between. The CDR3 loop reads CASSSGSDEQYF. CDR3 nucleotides: TGTGCCAGCAGTTCGGGGTCCGACGAGCAGTACTTC.

J is TRBJ1-4 and V is TRBV27; 10 nucleotides line up with TRBD1. Per germline, CDR1 MNHEY and CDR2 SMNVEV (reference sequence). This CDR3 comprises 16 residues. Unmatched junction bases numbered 4, after V lost 1 base and J lost 5 bases. The CDR3 reads CASSLYLGQGNEKLFF. As DNA, the CDR3 is TGTGCCAGCAGTTTATATTTGGGACAGGGGAATGAAAAACTGTTTTTT.

The chain combines TRBV4-3 with TRBJ2-7; 9 bases line up with TRBD1. CDR1 and CDR2 from the germline V gene are LGHNA and YSLEER. V lost 2 bases to trimming and J lost 3 bases; unmatched junction nucleotides: 2. The CDR3 extends over 14 amino acids. CDR3 residues: CASSQNRGLYEQYF. Written as DNA, the CDR3 is TGCGCCAGCAGCCAAAACAGGGGGCTCTACGAGCAGTACTTC.

Remarks on this clone: The junction does not match germline at one end; this may be a read error. V and J are TRBV7-7 and TRBJ2-1; D may be TRBD2 (7 bases). The CDR3 loop spans 16 amino acids. CDR1 is SSHAT and CDR2 is FNYEAQ in the germline V gene (reference sequence). The CDR3 is CASSRGSGGANGEQFF. CDR3 DNA: TGTGCTAGCAGCCGGGGTTCTGGGGGGGCTAACGGTGAGCAGTTCTTC.

The chain recombines TRBV27 with TRBJ2-3; weak D call: TRBD1 (5 bases). The germline gives CDR1 MNHEY, CDR2 SMNVEV (reference sequence). The CDR3 totals 15 residues. V was pared by 6 bases and J by 0 bases, with 13 bases between. CDR3 in amino acids: CASSQQGSSTDTQYF. In nucleotides, the CDR3 is TGTGCCAGCAGCCAGCAGGGATCTAGCACAGATACGCAGTATTTT.

The gene calls are TRBV10-3 and TRBJ1-1, with D possibly TRBD1 on 5 matching bases. Looked up from germline, CDR1 is ENHRY and CDR2 is SYGVKD. This CDR3 spans 17 amino acids. The V end lost 0 bases, the J end lost 3 bases, and 17 bases lay between the germline ends. The CDR3 protein is CAISESLGRSGDTEAFF. CDR3 nucleotide sequence: TGTGCCATCAGTGAGTCCTTGGGACGGTCGGGGGACACTGAAGCTTTCTTT.

The chain joins TRBV2 to TRBJ1-6, with TRBD1 matching 8 bases. Germline CDR1 reads SNHLY; CDR2 reads FYNNEI. Trimming removed 6 bases from V and 6 bases from J; junction bases left unmatched: 7. The CDR3 sequence is 15 residues long. CDR3 sequence (DNA): TGTGCCAGCAGCCCGGGACAGGTTACTAATTCACCCCTCCACTTT. Translation: CASSPGQVTNSPLHF.

The chain links TRBV27 to TRBJ1-5; the D gene is possibly TRBD1 (5 bases). Germline V gives CDR1 MNHEY, CDR2 SMNVEV (reference sequence). This CDR3 contains 16 residues. Trimming pared 2 bases from V and 3 bases from J, leaving 14 bases between. DNA for the CDR3: TGTGCCAGCAGTTTACAGGGCAGCCATTCCAATCAGCCCCAGCATTTT. Its protein product is CASSLQGSHSNQPQHF.

This chain joins TRBV6-1 and TRBJ1-1; D is unresolved. Trimming removed 4 bases at V and 7 bases at J, with 13 bases between. The CDR3 consists of 13 residues. In germline, CDR1 is MNHNS, CDR2 SASEGT. The CDR3 nucleotides read TGTGCCAGCAGTGTACAATCACAGTATGAAGCTTTCTTT. As protein: CASSVQSQYEAFF.

The chain employs TRBV10-3 and TRBJ2-5, with TRBD2 identical over 10 bases. Trimming cost V 5 bases and J 5 bases; bases outside gene matches: 8. The CDR3 has 15 residues. Germline CDR1 and CDR2: ENHRY and SYGVKD. The CDR3 DNA reads TGTGCCATCAGTACCGGGACTAGCGTACCGGAGACCCAGTACTTC. Translation: CAISTGTSVPETQYF.

This clone was found a few times. V is TRBV7-2 and J is TRBJ2-3; 9 positions match TRBD2. Germline V CDR1 and CDR2: SGHTA, FQGNSA. This CDR3 is 14 amino acids long. V was pared by 8 bases and J by 2 bases, with 5 bases of the junction left unmatched. The CDR3 DNA reads TGTGCCAGCCATCTAGCGGGGTTCACAGATACGCAGTATTTT. Its translation: CASHLAGFTDTQYF.

The CDR3 sequence: CASRGEASSYEQYF. The CDR3 region has the DNA TGTGCCAGCAGGGGGGAGGCAAGTTCCTACGAGCAGTACTTC. The chain carries TRBV2 and TRBJ2-7; D perhaps matches TRBD2 (6 bases). The CDR3 contains 14 residues. Germline values: CDR1 SNHLY, CDR2 FYNNEI. V was clipped by 6 bases and J by 1 base, with 13 bases between them.

The J gene is TRBJ2-3, the V gene TRBV11-3; 7 bases match TRBD1. Germline V gives CDR1 SGHNT, CDR2 YENEEA. J lost 3 bases, V lost 5 bases, and 5 bases had no gene match. This CDR3 is 14 amino acids long. CDR3: CASSPGTATDTQYF. CDR3 bases: TGTGCCAGCAGCCCGGGGACAGCGACAGATACGCAGTATTTT.

V gene TRBV4-1 combines with J gene TRBJ2-2, with a possible D match to TRBD1 (6 bases). V was cut by 8 bases and J by 5 bases, with 18 bases left in between. This CDR3 has 15 residues. Germline V gene sequence: CDR1 MGHRA, CDR2 YSYEKL. CDR3: CASGSKTQGTGELFF. The CDR3 bases are TGCGCCAGCGGCTCTAAAACGCAGGGGACCGGGGAGCTGTTTTTT.

This rearrangement joins TRBV5-8 to TRBJ1-6; TRBD1 aligns across 8 bases. V shed 3 bases and J 7 bases; nucleotides not matched to a gene: 9. Per germline, CDR1 SGHTS and CDR2 YDEGEE. This CDR3 is built from 16 residues. The CDR3 loop is CASSSAMTGENSPLHF. The CDR3 DNA reads as TGTGCCAGCAGCTCGGCAATGACAGGGGAAAATTCACCCCTCCACTTT.

The V gene is TRBV4-1, the J gene TRBJ1-4; 9 nucleotides align to TRBD1. CDR3 length equals 15 residues. Germline trimming cut 1 base from V and 10 bases from J; bases unmatched to any gene: 7. Germline loops: CDR1 MGHRA, CDR2 YSYEKL. The CDR3 bases are TGCGCCAGCAGCCAAGGGACAGGGGATTTGCGAAAACTGTTTTTT. Translated, it gives CASSQGTGDLRKLFF.

The V gene is TRBV4-1, the J gene TRBJ1-3, with D unresolved. V gave up 0 bases and J gave up 1 base, with 7 bases separating them. This CDR3 has 15 amino acids. The V gene's germline CDR1 is MGHRA and CDR2 YSYEKL. This chain's CDR3 is CASSQDIPSGNTIYF. Written as DNA, the CDR3 is TGCGCCAGCAGCCAAGATATTCCTTCTGGAAACACCATATATTTT.

This clone was seen only once. The chain combines TRBV27 with TRBJ2-7; 8 nucleotides agree with TRBD1. Germline CDR1 is MNHEY and CDR2 is SMNVEV (reference sequence). Trimming removed 7 bases from V and 7 bases from J; junction bases left unmatched: 9. CDR3 length: 13 residues. DNA of the CDR3: TGTGCCAGCATAGACAGGGGAGGCGTGGAGCAGTACTTC. Translated, it gives CASIDRGGVEQYF.